Sequencing of this T cell receptor (beta chain) was carried out in a study of shared clonotypes between healthy human individuals (dated by TCRdb to 2019 to 2021). For the wider study: The cohort included a few men and a couple of women between 18 and 49 years of age. For each donor, three plates each were used for CD4 naive and CD4 memory, two plates were used for CD8 naive, and one plate was used for CD8 memory. Each donor's leukapheresis produced roughly between about 0.8 and 10 billion PBMCs. The study deeply sequenced blood TCR repertoires of about 5 healthy adults to estimate repertoire size and the extent of clonotype sharing between individuals. To increase sequencing depth and limit assay-specific biases, TCR repertoire library preparation and sequencing were carried out by different laboratories using diverse techniques.

As encoded in the germline V gene (reference sequence), CDR1 is DFQATT while CDR2 is SNEGSKA. The CDR3, from cysteine to phenylalanine, totals 11 residues. Left in the record is the CDR3 DNA by itself, 33 bases read in frame from the first base. V drops 6 bases and J drops 4 bases, leaving 7 bases in between. Concerning this clone: No antigen is known for it. The input lacks base qualities; no much larger clone sits a single base away. Other nucleotide sequences in the sample specify the same CDR3.

Using the deep immunoSEQ assay, TCR CDR3 regions were amplified from genomic DNA by multiplex PCR. For each cell subset, the extracted genomic DNA was distributed evenly across all wells of several immunoSEQ 96-well plates, and each plate served as one replicate. Each replicate PCR for sorted subsets received about 210 ng genomic DNA, equal to roughly 29,000 T cell genomes. The purified libraries were quantified using a Qubit 3.0 fluorometer, sized with a Bioanalyzer 2100, and then quantified again using the KAPA Library Quantification kit. Each immunoSEQ 96-well plate was sequenced on its own single-read 150-cycle Illumina NextSeq 550 flow cell. As for the original processing: The immunoSEQ output contained only junctional sequences without quality scores, so filtering could not match that applied to full-length reads. To assign V/J genes and CDR3, sequences were annotated using PyIR, a Python wrapper for IgBLAST v1.9, with IMGT germline references. Reads were removed for weak V/J assignments (E-value above 1e-6), missing CDR3, stop codons, out-of-frame junctions, or ambiguous translated residues. V3J clonotypes were defined as sequences sharing the same inferred V gene, J gene, and CDR3 amino acid sequence. Percentage overlap between repertoires was computed as shared unique clonotypes divided by the size of the smaller repertoire. Richness of each repertoire was evaluated using RTK rarefaction, the Chao1 estimator, and Recon v2.1 estimates of unobserved clonotypes. For all TCRbeta clonotypes obtained by the gDNA method from a few donors, generation probabilities were computed with OLGA. Entries here come from immuneACCESS through TCRdb and include only in-frame sequences with V and J called. Some clones fail to appear in such tables; in the studies checked, an unresolved V gene covers under half of the shortfall, and the cause of the remainder is unknown. V, J and clone size reflect that table, while D and trimming were determined from the DNA. This sample has hundreds of thousands of clones in its table, and approximately 73% of those were observed once. Roughly 1.9% of the sample is in the top ten clones.

The donors were healthy, HIV-negative adults with no recently reported acute infections or vaccinations. Every donor was a Caucasian adult residing in Nashville, Tennessee, USA. CD4+ T cells were enriched by magnetic negative selection; naive cells were then positively selected on CD45RA, and the negative fraction formed the memory subset. After blood collection by leukapheresis, PBMCs were isolated using Ficoll-Histopaque density gradient centrifugation and then cryopreserved in the vapor phase of liquid nitrogen. Purity and quantity of every magnetically sorted T cell population were checked by analytical flow cytometry. Each sorted fraction had its genomic DNA isolated and then quantified by UV absorbance on a Nanodrop 2000c. What the study reported, not specific to this receptor: Compared with non-shared clonotypes, clonotypes shared by all four sorted-subset donors had higher generation probabilities. When a handful of donors were compared, the shared fraction of clonotypes was 5% to 6.5% for naive CD4, 3.5% to 4% for naive CD8, more than 2% for memory CD4, and 0.4% for memory CD8. Rarefaction of sorted-subset datasets indicated incomplete sequencing despite the large sequencing depth. The small number of donors limited the genetic and exposure-history diversity represented. Sampling was restricted to blood, and TCR repertoires in tissues likely differ from the TCR repertoires found in blood. Based on pairwise subsampling, the degree of clonotype sharing among donors was expected to be affected by sequencing depth. Larger estimated clonotype richness was generally found for naive subsets than for memory subsets.

The chain is made from TRBV20-1 and TRBJ1-3, with the D gene call left open. This clonotype was obtained from a woman in her thirties in good health. Material for sequencing was memory CD4+ T cells sorted from blood. This sample's cell subset or site label indicates: CD45RA-negative fraction. The nucleotides are TGCAGTGCCAGGTCCGGAAACACCATATATTTT. Translated, it reads CSARSGNTIYF.